This T cell receptor beta chain came from a study of CD8 T cells in ankylosing spondylitis. Quantitative 5'-RACE with molecular barcodes was used to make the TCR beta libraries. One entry per CDR3 protein results from TCRdb running MiXCR on the 5' RACE reads. The sample yields 200,000 to 250,000 distinct CDR3 sequences, approximately 7.4% seen once. At least ten counts were recorded for this clonotype. Its antigen is unknown. V was clipped by 3 bases and J by 8 bases, with 20 bases between them. Germline V lookup: CDR1 MDHEN, CDR2 SYDVKM. The CDR3 spans 16 residues. The study, taken as a whole, reports: Previous work reported some of these motif variants in the synovial fluid and blood of reactive arthritis. Blood from ankylosing spondylitis patients appeared to carry a characteristic roughly 8-variant TCR beta motif. Disease-linked clones, CD8+, were relatively rare in peripheral blood. Researchers reportedly found disease-linked clones significantly enriched in matched ankylosing spondylitis synovial fluid.

The source of this sequence is a male donor with ankylosing spondylitis. The sequencing sample was made of blood, either unsorted or a sorted T cell fraction (not recorded which). The chain has TRBV28 and TRBJ2-1, with D possibly matching TRBD1 (6 bases). The CDR3 sequence is CASSFVTQGPKDEQFF. Here the CDR3 DNA reads TGTGCCAGCAGTTTTGTAACGCAGGGGCCCAAGGATGAGCAGTTCTTC.